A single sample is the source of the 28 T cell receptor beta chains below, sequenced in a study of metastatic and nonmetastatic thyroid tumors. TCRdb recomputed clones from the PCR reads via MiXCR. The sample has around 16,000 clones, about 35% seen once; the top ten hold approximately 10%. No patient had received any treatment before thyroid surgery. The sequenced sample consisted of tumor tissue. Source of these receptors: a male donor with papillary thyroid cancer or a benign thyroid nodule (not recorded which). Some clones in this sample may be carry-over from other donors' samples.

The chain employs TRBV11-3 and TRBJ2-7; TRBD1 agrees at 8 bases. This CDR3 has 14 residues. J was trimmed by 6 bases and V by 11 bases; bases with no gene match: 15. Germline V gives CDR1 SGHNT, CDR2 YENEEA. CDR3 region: CACIPGGTLFEQYF. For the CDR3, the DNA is TGTGCCTGCATCCCAGGGGGCACGCTCTTCGAGCAGTACTTC.

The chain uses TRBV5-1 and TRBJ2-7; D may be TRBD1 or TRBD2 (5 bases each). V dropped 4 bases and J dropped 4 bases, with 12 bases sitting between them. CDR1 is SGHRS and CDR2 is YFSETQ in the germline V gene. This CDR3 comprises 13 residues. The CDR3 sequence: CASSRDRFYEQYF. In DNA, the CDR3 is TGCGCCAGCAGCCGGGACCGTTTTTACGAGCAGTACTTC.

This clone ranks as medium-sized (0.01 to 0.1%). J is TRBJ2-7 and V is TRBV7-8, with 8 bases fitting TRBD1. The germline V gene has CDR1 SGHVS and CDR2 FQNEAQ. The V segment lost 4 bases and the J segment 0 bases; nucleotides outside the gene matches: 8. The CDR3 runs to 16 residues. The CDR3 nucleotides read TGTGCCAGCAGCTCGAGGACAGGGCTAAACTCCTACGAGCAGTACTTC. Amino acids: CASSSRTGLNSYEQYF.

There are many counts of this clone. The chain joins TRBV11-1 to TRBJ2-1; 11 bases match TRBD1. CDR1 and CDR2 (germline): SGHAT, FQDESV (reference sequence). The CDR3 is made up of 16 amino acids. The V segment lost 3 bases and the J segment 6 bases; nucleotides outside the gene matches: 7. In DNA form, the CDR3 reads TGTGCCAGCAGCTTCCTAGGACAGGGGGCTTTCAATGAGCAGTTCTTC. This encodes CASSFLGQGAFNEQFF.

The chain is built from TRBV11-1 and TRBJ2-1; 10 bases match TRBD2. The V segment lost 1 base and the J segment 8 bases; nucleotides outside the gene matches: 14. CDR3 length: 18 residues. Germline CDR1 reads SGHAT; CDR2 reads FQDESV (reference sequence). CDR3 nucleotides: TGTGCCAGCAGCTTAGGTTGGTCTAGCGGGAGTGCTAGGGATGAGCAGTTCTTC. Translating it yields CASSLGWSSGSARDEQFF. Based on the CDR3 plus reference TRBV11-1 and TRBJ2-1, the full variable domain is EAEVAQSPRYKITEKSQAVAFWCDPISGHATLYWYRQILGQGPELLVQFQDESVVDDSQLPKDRFSAERLKGVDSTLKIQPAELGDSAMYLCASSLGWSSGSARDEQFFGPGTRLTVL.

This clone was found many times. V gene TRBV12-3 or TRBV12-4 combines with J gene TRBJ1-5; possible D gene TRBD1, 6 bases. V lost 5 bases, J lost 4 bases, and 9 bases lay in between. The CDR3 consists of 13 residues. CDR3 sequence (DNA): TGTGCCAGCAGTAGGGGGGAGAATCAGCCCCAGCATTTT. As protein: CASSRGENQPQHF.

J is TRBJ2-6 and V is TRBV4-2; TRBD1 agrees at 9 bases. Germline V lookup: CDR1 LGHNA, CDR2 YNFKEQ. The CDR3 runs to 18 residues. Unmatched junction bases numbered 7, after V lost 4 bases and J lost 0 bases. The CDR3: CASSPTGGLDSGANVLTF. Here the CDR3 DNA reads TGTGCCAGCAGCCCAACAGGGGGCCTCGACTCTGGGGCCAACGTCCTGACTTTC.

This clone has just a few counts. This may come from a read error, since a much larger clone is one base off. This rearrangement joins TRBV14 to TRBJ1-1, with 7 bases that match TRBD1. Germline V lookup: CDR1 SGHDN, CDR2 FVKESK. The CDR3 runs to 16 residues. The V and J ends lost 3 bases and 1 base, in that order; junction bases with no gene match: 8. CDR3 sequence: CASSHLGQCRNTEAFF. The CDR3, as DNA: TGTGCCAGCAGCCACCTGGGACAGTGTCGGAACACTGAAGCTTTCTTT. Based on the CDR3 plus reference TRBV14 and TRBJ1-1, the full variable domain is EAGVTQFPSHSVIEKGQTVTLRCDPISGHDNLYWYRRVMGKEIKFLLHFVKESKQDESGMPNNRFLAERTGGTYSTLKVQPAELEDSGVYFCASSHLGQCRNTEAFFGQGTRLTVV.

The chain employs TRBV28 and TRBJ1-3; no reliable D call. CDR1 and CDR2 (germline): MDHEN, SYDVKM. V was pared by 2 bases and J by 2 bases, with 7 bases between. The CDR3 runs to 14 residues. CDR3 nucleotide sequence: TGTGCCAGCAGTTTAAGAGGCCCTGGAAACACCATATATTTT. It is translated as CASSLRGPGNTIYF.

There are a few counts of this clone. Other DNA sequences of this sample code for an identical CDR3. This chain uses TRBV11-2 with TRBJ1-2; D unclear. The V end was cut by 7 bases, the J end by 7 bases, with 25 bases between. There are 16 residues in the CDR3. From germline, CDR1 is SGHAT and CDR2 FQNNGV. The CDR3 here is CASTTLVRGFSFGYTF. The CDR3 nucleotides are TGTGCCAGCACCACACTAGTCCGCGGTTTTAGTTTTGGCTACACCTTC. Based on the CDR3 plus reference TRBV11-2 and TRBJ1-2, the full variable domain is EAGVAQSPRYKIIEKRQSVAFWCNPISGHATLYWYQQILGQGPKLLIQFQNNGVVDDSQLPKDRFSAERLKGVDSTLKIQPAKLEDSAVYLCASTTLVRGFSFGYTFGSGTRLTVV.

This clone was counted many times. CDR3 nucleotides: TGTGCCAGCAGTGAAGGTAACAGGGGCACAGATACGCAGTATTTT. Translation: CASSEGNRGTDTQYF. The genes are TRBV6-1 and TRBJ2-3; D possibly corresponds to TRBD1 (6 bases). The germline V and J ends were trimmed by 1 base and 1 base, with 9 bases remaining between them. Germline CDR1 is MNHNS and CDR2 is SASEGT. The CDR3 totals 15 residues.

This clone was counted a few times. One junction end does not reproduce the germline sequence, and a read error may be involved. CDR3 DNA: TGTGCCGGCAGTTTCAGTCCGCGACAGTGTGGCTACGAGCAGTACTTC. Protein: CAGSFSPRQCGYEQYF. This chain links TRBV28 with TRBJ2-7, with D possibly matching TRBD1 (5 bases). The CDR3 runs to 16 residues. Germline values: CDR1 MDHEN, CDR2 SYDVKM.

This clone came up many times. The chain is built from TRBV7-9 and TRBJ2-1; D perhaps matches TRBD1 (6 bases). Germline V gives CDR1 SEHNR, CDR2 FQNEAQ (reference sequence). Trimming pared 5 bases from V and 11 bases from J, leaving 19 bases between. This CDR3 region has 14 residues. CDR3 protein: CASSPNPGQSKQFF. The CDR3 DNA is TGTGCCAGCAGCCCTAACCCCGGACAGTCAAAGCAGTTCTTC.

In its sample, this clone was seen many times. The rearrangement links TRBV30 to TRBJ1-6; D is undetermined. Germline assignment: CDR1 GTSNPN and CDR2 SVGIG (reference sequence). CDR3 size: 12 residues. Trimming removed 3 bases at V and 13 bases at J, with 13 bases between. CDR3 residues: CAWRFGDGPLHF. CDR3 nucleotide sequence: TGTGCCTGGAGGTTCGGTGACGGGCCCCTCCACTTT.

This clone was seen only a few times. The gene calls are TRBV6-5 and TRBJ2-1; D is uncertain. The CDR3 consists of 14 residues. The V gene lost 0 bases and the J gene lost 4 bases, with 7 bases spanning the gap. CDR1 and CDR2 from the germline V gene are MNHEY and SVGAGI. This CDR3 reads CASSYSSSYNEQFF. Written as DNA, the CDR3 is TGTGCCAGCAGTTACTCTAGCTCTTACAATGAGCAGTTCTTC.

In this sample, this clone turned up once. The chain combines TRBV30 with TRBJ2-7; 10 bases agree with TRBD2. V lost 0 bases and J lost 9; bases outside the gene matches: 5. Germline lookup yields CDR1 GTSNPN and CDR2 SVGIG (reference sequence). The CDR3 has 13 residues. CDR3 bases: TGTGCCTGGAGTGTACGGTTAGCGGGAGGGCAGTACTTC. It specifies CAWSVRLAGGQYF.

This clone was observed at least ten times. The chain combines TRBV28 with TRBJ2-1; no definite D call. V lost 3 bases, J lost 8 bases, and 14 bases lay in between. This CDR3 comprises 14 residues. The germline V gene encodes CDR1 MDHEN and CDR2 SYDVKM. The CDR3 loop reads CASSFSWWGHEQFF. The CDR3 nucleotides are TGTGCCAGCAGTTTTAGTTGGTGGGGTCATGAGCAGTTCTTC.

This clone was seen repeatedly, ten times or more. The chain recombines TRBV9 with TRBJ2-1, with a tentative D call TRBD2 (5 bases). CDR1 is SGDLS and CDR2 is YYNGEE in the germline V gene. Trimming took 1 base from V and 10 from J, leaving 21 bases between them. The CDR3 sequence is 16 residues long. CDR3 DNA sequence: TGTGCCAGCAGCGTATCCCCGGGGAAAAACGTGGCGGAGCAGTTCTTC. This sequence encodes CASSVSPGKNVAEQFF.

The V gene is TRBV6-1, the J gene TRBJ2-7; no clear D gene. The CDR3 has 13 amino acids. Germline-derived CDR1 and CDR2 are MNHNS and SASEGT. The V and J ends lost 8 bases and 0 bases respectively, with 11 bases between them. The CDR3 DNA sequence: TGTGCCAGCCCCCCGTGGTGCTCCTACGAGCAGTACTTC. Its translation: CASPPWCSYEQYF.

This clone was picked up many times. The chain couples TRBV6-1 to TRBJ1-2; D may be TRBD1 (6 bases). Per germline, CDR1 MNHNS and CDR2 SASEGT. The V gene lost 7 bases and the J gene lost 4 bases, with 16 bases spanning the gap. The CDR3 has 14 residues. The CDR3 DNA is TGTGCCAGCACCGAGGGCGTACAGGGCTATGGCTACACCTTC. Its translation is CASTEGVQGYGYTF.

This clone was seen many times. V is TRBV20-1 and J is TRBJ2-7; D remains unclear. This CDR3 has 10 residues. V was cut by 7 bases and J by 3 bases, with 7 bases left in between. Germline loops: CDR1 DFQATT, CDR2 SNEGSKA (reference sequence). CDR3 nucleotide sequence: TGCAGTGGTCAGAGCTACGAGCAGTACTTC. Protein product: CSGQSYEQYF.

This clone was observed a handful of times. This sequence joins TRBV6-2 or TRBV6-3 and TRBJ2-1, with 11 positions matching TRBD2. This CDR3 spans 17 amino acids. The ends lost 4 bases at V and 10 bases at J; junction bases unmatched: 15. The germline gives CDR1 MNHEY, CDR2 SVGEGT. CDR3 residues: CASSLRGYSGGAGEQFF. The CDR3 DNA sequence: TGTGCCAGCAGTTTAAGAGGTTATAGCGGGGGGGCAGGCGAGCAGTTCTTC.

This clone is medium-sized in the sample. The CDR3 protein is CASSQAPLDSPLHF. The CDR3 nucleotides are TGTGCCAGCAGCCAAGCGCCATTAGATTCACCCCTCCACTTT. The chain carries TRBV3-1 and TRBJ1-6; D not resolved. Germline lookup yields CDR1 LGHDT and CDR2 YNNKEL (reference sequence). The CDR3 extends over 14 amino acids. The V end lost 1 base, the J end lost 8 bases, and 9 bases lay between the germline ends.

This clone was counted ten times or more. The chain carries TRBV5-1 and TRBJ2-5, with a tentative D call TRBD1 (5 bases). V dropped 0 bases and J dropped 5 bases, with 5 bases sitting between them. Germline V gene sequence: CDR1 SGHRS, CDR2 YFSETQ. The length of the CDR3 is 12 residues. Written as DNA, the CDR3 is TGCGCCAGCAGCTTGGCAGGGGAGACCCAGTACTTC. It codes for CASSLAGETQYF.

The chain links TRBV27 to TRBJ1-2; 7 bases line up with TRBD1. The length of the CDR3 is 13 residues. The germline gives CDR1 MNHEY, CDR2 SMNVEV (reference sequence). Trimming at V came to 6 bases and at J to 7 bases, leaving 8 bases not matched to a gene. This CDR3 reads CASSIRGGFGYTF. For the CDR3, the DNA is TGTGCCAGCAGCATCAGGGGGGGATTTGGCTACACCTTC.

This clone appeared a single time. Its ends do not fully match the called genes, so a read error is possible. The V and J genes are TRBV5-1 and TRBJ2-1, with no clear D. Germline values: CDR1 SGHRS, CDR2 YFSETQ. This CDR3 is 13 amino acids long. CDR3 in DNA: TGCGCCAGCAGCTTGGGGCGGCTCAATGAGCAGTTATTC. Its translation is CASSLGRLNEQLF.

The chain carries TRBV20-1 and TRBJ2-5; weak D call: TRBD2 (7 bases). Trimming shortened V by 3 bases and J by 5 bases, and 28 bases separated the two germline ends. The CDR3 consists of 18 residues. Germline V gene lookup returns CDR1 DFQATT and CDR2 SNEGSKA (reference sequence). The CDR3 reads CSARATVVEGGLRETQYF. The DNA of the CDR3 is TGCAGTGCTAGGGCCACTGTGGTAGAGGGGGGGCTGAGGGAGACCCAGTACTTC.

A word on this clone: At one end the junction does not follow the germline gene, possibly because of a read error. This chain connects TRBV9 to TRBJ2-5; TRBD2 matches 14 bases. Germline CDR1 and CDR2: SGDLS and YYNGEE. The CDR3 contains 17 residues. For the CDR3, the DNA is TGTGCCATCAGCACCGGGACTAGCGGGGGAGTACAAGAGACCCAGTACTTC. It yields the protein CAISTGTSGGVQETQYF. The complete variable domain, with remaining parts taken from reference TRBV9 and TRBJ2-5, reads DSGVTQTPKHLITATGQRVTLRCSPRSGDLSVYWYQQSLDQGLQFLIQYYNGEERAKGNILERFSAQQFPDLHSELNLSSLELGDSALYFCAISTGTSGGVQETQYFGPGTRLLVL.